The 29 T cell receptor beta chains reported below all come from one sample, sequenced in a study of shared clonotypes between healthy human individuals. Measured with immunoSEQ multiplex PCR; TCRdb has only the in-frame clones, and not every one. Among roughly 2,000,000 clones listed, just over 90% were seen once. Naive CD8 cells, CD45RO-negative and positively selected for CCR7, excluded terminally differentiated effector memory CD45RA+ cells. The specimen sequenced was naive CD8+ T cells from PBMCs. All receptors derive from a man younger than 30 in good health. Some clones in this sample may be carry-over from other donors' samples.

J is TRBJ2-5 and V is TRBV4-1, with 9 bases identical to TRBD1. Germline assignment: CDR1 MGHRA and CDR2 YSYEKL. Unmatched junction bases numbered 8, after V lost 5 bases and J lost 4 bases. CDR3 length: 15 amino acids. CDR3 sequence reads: CASSTRDRAGETQYF. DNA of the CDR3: TGCGCCAGCAGCACCCGGGACAGGGCTGGAGAGACCCAGTACTTC.

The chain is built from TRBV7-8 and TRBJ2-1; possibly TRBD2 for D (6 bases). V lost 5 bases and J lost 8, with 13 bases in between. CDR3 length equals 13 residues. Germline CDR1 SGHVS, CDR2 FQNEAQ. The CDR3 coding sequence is TGTGCCAGCAGCCGCGTCGGGAGTCATGAGCAGTTCTTC. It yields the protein CASSRVGSHEQFF.

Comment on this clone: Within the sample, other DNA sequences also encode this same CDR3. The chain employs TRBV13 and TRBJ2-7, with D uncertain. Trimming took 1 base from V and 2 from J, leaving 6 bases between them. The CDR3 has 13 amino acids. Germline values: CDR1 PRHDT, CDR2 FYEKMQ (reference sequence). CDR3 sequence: CASSLDLAYEQYF. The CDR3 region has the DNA TGTGCCAGCAGCTTAGATCTAGCCTACGAGCAGTACTTC.

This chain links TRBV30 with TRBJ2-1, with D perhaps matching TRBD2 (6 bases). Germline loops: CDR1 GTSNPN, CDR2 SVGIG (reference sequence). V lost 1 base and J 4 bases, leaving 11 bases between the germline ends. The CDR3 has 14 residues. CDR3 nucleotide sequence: TGTGCCTGGAGTGCCCTAGCGAGTTACAATGAGCAGTTCTTC. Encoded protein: CAWSALASYNEQFF.

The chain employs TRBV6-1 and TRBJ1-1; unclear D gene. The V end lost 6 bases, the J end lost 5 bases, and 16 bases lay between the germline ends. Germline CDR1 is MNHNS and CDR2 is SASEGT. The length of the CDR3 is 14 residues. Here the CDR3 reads CASRQRRESTEAFF. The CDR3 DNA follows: TGTGCCAGCAGGCAGAGAAGGGAGTCGACTGAAGCTTTCTTT.

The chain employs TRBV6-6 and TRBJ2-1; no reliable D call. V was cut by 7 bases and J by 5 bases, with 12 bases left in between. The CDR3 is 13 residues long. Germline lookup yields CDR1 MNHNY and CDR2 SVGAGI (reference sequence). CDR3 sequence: CASKSPLHNEQFF. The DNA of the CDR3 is TGTGCCAGCAAATCCCCTCTCCACAATGAGCAGTTCTTC.

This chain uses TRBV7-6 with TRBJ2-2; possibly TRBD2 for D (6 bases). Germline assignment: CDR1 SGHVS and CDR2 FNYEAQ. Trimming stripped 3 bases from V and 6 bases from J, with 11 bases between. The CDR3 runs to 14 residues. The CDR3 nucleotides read TGTGCCAGCAGCTTGACTAGTATAGCCGGGGAGCTGTTTTTT. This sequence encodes CASSLTSIAGELFF.

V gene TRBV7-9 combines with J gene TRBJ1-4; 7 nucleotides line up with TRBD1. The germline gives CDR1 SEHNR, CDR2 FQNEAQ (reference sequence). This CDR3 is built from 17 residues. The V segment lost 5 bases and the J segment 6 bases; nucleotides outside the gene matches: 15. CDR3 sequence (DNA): TGTGCCAGCAGCCGCTACAGGGGAAGTGCGGAGGATGAAAAACTGTTTTTT. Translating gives CASSRYRGSAEDEKLFF. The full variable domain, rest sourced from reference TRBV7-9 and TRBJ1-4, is DTGVSQNPRHKITKRGQNVTFRCDPISEHNRLYWYRQTLGQGPEFLTYFQNEAQLEKSRLLSDRFSAERPKGSFSTLEIQRTEQGDSAMYLCASSRYRGSAEDEKLFFGSGTQLSVL.

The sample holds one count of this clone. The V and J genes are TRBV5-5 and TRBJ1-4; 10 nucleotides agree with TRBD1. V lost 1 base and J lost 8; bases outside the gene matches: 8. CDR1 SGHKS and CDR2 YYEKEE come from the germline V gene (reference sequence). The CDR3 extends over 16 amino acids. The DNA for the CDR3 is TGTGCCAGCAGCTTGTTGCCCGGGACAGGGGTCGAAAAACTGTTTTTT. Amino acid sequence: CASSLLPGTGVEKLFF. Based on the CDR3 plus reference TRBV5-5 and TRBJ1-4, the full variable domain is DAGVTQSPTHLIKTRGQQVTLRCSPISGHKSVSWYQQVLGQGPQFIFQYYEKEERGRGNFPDRFSARQFPNYSSELNVNALLLGDSALYLCASSLLPGTGVEKLFFGSGTQLSVL.

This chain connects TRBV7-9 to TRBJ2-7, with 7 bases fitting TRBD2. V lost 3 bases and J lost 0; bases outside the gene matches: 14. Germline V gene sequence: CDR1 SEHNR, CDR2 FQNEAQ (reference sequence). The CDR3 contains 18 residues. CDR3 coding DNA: TGTGCCAGCAGCTTTCCACTTGCGGCGGGAGTCTCCTCCTACGAGCAGTACTTC. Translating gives CASSFPLAAGVSSYEQYF.

The CDR3 DNA sequence: TGTGCCTGGAGTCAGGACTCTGGAAACACCATATATTTT. Translated, it gives CAWSQDSGNTIYF. This sequence joins TRBV30 and TRBJ1-3; D not certain. V dropped 2 bases and J dropped 0 bases, with 5 bases sitting between them. The CDR3 has 13 residues. Germline V CDR1 and CDR2: GTSNPN, SVGIG (reference sequence).

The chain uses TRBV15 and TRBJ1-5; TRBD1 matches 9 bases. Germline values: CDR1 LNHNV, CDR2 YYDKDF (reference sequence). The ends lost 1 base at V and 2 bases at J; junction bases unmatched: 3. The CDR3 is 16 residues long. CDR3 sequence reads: CATSRGQGDGNQPQHF. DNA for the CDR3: TGTGCCACCAGCAGAGGACAGGGGGATGGCAATCAGCCCCAGCATTTT.

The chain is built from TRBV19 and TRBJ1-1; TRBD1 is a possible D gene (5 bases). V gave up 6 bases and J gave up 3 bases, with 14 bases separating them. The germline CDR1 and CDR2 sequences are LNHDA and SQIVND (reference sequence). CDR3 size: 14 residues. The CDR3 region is CASRVRERYTEAFF. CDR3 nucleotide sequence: TGTGCCAGTAGGGTCAGGGAAAGGTACACTGAAGCTTTCTTT.

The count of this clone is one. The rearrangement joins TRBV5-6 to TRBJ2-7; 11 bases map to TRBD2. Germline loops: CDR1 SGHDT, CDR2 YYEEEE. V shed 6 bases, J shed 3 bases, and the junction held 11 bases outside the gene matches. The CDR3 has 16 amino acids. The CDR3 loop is CASTLGVGTSGYEQYF. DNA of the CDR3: TGTGCCAGCACCCTCGGTGTCGGGACTAGCGGCTACGAGCAGTACTTC.

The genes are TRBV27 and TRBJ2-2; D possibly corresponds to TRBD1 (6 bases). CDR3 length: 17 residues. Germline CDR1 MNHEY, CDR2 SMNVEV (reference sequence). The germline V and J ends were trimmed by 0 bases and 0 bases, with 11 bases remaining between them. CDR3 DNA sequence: TGTGCCAGCAGTTTATCCTACAGGGTTTCGAACACCGGGGAGCTGTTTTTT. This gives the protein CASSLSYRVSNTGELFF.

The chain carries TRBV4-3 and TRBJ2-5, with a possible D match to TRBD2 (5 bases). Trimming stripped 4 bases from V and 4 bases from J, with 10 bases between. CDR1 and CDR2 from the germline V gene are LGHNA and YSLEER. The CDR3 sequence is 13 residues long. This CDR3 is CASSPGWGETQYF. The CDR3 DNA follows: TGCGCCAGCAGCCCGGGATGGGGAGAGACCCAGTACTTC.

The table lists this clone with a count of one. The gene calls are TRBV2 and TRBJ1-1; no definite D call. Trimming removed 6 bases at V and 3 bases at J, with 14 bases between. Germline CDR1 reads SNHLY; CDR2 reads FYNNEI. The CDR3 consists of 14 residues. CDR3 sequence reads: CASRVGPQYTEAFF. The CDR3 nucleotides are TGTGCCAGCAGAGTTGGCCCGCAATACACTGAAGCTTTCTTT.

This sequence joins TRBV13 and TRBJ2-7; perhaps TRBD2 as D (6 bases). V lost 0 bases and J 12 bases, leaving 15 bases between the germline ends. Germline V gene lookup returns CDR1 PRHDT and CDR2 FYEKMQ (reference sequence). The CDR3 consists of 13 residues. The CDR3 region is CASSLGARRGGYF. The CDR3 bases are TGTGCCAGCAGCTTAGGGGCCCGGCGGGGCGGGTACTTC. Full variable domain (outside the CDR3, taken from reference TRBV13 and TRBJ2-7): AAGVIQSPRHLIKEKRETATLKCYPIPRHDTVYWYQQGPGQDPQFLISFYEKMQSDKGSIPDRFSAQQFSDYHSELNMSSLELGDSALYFCASSLGARRGGYFGPGTRLTVT.

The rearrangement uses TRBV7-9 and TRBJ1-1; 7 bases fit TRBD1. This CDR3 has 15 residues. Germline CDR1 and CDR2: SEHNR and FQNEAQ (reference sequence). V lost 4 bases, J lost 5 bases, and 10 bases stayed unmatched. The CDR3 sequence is CASSSPGTVKTEAFF. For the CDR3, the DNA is TGTGCCAGCAGCTCCCCCGGGACAGTTAAGACTGAAGCTTTCTTT. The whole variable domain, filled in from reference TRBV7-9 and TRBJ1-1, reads DTGVSQNPRHKITKRGQNVTFRCDPISEHNRLYWYRQTLGQGPEFLTYFQNEAQLEKSRLLSDRFSAERPKGSFSTLEIQRTEQGDSAMYLCASSSPGTVKTEAFFGQGTRLTVV.

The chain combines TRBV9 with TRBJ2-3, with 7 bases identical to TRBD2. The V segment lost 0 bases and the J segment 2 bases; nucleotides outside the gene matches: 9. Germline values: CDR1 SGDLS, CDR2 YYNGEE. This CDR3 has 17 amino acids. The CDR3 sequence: CASSVVGLAVTTDTQYF. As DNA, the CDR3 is TGTGCCAGCAGCGTAGTTGGGCTAGCGGTGACCACAGATACGCAGTATTTT.

The CDR3 bases are TGTGCCAGCAGCCCCCCCGGTGGGAGCGGGAACTACGAGCAGTACTTC. Protein: CASSPPGGSGNYEQYF. This chain connects TRBV7-9 to TRBJ2-7; 7 positions match TRBD2. Germline V gene lookup returns CDR1 SEHNR and CDR2 FQNEAQ (reference sequence). J was trimmed by 3 bases and V by 5 bases; bases with no gene match: 13. CDR3 size: 16 residues. The full variable domain, its missing parts supplied by reference TRBV7-9 and TRBJ2-7, is DTGVSQNPRHKITKRGQNVTFRCDPISEHNRLYWYRQTLGQGPEFLTYFQNEAQLEKSRLLSDRFSAERPKGSFSTLEIQRTEQGDSAMYLCASSPPGGSGNYEQYFGPGTRLTVT.

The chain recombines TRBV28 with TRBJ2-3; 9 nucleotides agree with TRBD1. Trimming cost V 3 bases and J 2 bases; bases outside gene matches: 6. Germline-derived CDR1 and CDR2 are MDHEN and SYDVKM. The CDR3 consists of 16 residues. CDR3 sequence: CASSFGQGTYTDTQYF. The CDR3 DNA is TGTGCCAGCAGTTTTGGACAGGGGACCTACACAGATACGCAGTATTTT.

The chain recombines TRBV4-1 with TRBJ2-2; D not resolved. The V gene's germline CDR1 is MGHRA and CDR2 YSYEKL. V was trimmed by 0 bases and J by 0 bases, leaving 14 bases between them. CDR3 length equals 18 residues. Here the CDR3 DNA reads TGCGCCAGCAGCCAAGATACGACACCTAAGACGAACACCGGGGAGCTGTTTTTT. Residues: CASSQDTTPKTNTGELFF.

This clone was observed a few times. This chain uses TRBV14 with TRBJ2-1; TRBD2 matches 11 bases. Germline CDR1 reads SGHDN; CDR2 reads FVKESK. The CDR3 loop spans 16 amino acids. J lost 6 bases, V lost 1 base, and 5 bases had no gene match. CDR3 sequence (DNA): TGTGCCAGCAGCCAAGGTCGCCTAGCGGGAGGCAATGAGCAGTTCTTC. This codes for CASSQGRLAGGNEQFF.

CDR3 amino acids: CASSLGAGHSYEQYF. The CDR3 bases are TGTGCCAGCAGCCTCGGTGCAGGCCATAGCTACGAGCAGTACTTC. The chain joins TRBV11-2 to TRBJ2-5, with D unclear. Matching the DNA end better, TRBJ2-7 makes the J call doubtful. Germline V gene sequence: CDR1 SGHAT, CDR2 FQNNGV. The CDR3 extends over 15 amino acids.

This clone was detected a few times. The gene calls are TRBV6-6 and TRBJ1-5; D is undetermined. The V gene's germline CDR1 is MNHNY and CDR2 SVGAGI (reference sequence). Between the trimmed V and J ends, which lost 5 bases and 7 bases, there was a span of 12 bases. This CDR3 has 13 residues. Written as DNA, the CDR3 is TGTGCCAGCAGTCCTCCATCCGGACAGCCCCAGCATTTT. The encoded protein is CASSPPSGQPQHF.

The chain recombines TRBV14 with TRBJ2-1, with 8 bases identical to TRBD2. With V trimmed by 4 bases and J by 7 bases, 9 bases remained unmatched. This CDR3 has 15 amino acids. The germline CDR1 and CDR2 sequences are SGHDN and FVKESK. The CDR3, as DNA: TGTGCCAGCAGCCTTAGCGGGACTGTCTGGAATGAGCAGTTCTTC. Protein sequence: CASSLSGTVWNEQFF.

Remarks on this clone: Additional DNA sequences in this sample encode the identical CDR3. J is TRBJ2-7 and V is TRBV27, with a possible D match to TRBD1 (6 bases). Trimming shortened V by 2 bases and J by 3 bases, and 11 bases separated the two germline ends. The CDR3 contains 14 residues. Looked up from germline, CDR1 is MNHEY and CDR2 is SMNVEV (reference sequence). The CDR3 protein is CASSLSGQLYEQYF. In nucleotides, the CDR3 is TGTGCCAGCAGTTTAAGCGGACAGCTCTACGAGCAGTACTTC.

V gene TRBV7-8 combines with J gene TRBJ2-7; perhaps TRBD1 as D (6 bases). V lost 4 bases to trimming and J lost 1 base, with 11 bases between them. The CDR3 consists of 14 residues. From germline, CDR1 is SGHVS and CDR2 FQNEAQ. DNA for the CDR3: TGTGCCAGCAGCTCCCCAGGGGTTTCCTACGAGCAGTACTTC. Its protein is CASSSPGVSYEQYF. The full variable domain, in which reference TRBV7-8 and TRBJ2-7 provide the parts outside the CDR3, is GAGVSQSPRYKVAKRGQDVALRCDPISGHVSLFWYQQALGQGPEFLTYFQNEAQLDKSGLPSDRFFAERPEGSVSTLKIQRTQQEDSAVYLCASSSPGVSYEQYFGPGTRLTVT.